The 27 T cell receptor beta chains listed next were all sequenced from one sample in a study of PD-L1 blockade in urothelial cancer. The protocol was immunoSEQ multiplex PCR, while the TCRdb copy is restricted to in-frame clones and leaves out a portion. The profile shows approximately 56,000 clones, 65% to 90% of them singletons. Time point described: pretreatment peripheral blood. Sequencing was performed on PBMCs, taken around atezolizumab (anti-PD-L1) treatment. The receptors were sampled from a man in his 70s with urothelial cancer.

The CDR3 bases are TGTGCCAGCAGCTCCGCCGCGGTTGCAACTAATGAAAAACTGTTTTTT. It yields the protein CASSSAAVATNEKLFF. The chain has TRBV5-6 and TRBJ1-4; D gene unclear. The germline V gene encodes CDR1 SGHDT and CDR2 YYEEEE. The CDR3 is made up of 16 amino acids. V lost 3 bases to trimming and J lost 0 bases, with 12 bases between them. The full variable domain, with the rest looked up from reference TRBV5-6 and TRBJ1-4, is DAGVTQSPTHLIKTRGQQVTLRCSPKSGHDTVSWYQQALGQGPQFIFQYYEEEERQRGNFPDRFSGHQFPNYSSELNVNALLLGDSALYLCASSSAAVATNEKLFFGSGTQLSVL.

The chain has TRBV30 and TRBJ1-2; D gene ambiguous. Germline lookup yields CDR1 GTSNPN and CDR2 SVGIG (reference sequence). This CDR3 comprises 14 residues. V dropped 0 bases and J dropped 7 bases, with 15 bases sitting between them. As DNA, the CDR3 is TGTGCCTGGAGTGTATCCGGACGGGGAATTGGCTACACCTTC. Its translation: CAWSVSGRGIGYTF.

J is TRBJ1-5 and V is TRBV19; D gene ambiguous. Trimming stripped 1 base from V and 7 bases from J, with 8 bases between. From germline, CDR1 is LNHDA and CDR2 SQIVND (reference sequence). There are 13 residues in the CDR3. The CDR3 nucleotides read TGTGCCAGTAGTATAGGATGGAGACAGCCCCAGCATTTT. Translating it yields CASSIGWRQPQHF.

The gene calls are TRBV2 and TRBJ2-1; D might be TRBD2 (6 bases). Germline CDR1 and CDR2: SNHLY and FYNNEI. V shed 4 bases and J shed 8 bases, with 15 bases lying between them. The CDR3 length is 14 residues. The CDR3 DNA follows: TGTGCCAGCAGTGCTCGCGGGGAAGAGGATGAGCAGTTCTTC. Encoded protein: CASSARGEEDEQFF.

This chain connects TRBV5-6 to TRBJ1-4, with 8 positions matching TRBD1. Losses at the gene ends were 2 bases for V and 6 bases for J; bases not matched to a gene: 3. Looked up from germline, CDR1 is SGHDT and CDR2 is YYEEEE. The CDR3 is made up of 14 amino acids. The CDR3 loop is CASSFGQGDEKLFF. The CDR3 nucleotides are TGTGCCAGCAGCTTCGGACAGGGAGATGAAAAACTGTTTTTT.

The chain couples TRBV7-2 to TRBJ1-3; no clear D gene. Germline loops: CDR1 SGHTA, CDR2 FQGNSA. V lost 7 bases to trimming and J lost 4 bases, with 14 bases between them. The CDR3 covers 14 residues. This chain's CDR3 is CASKIGSLGNTIYF. DNA of the CDR3: TGTGCCAGCAAAATAGGGAGTCTCGGAAACACCATATATTTT.

As to this clone: At one of its ends the junction is not consistent with the germline gene, which may arise from a read error. The rearrangement joins TRBV6-6 to TRBJ1-2, with D tentatively TRBD1 (6 bases). Germline CDR1 and CDR2: MNHNY and SVGAGI (reference sequence). The CDR3 is made up of 14 amino acids. For the CDR3, the DNA is TGTGCCAGCACTTACGGGGGCACCAACTATGGCTACACCTTC. This translates into CASTYGGTNYGYTF.

The chain links TRBV6-1 to TRBJ1-1; TRBD1 agrees at 7 bases. The V gene end was trimmed by 6 bases and the J gene end by 4 bases; junction bases not matched to a gene: 5. The CDR3 has 13 residues. From germline, CDR1 is MNHNS and CDR2 SASEGT. CDR3 coding DNA: TGTGCCAGCAGGCCGGCAGGGGGCACTGAAGCTTTCTTT. It yields the protein CASRPAGGTEAFF.

The rearrangement joins TRBV28 to TRBJ1-5, with 10 bases lining up with TRBD1. Unmatched junction bases numbered 5, after V lost 2 bases and J lost 1 base. Germline CDR1 reads MDHEN; CDR2 reads SYDVKM. CDR3 length: 17 residues. The CDR3 DNA reads TGTGCCAGCAGTTTAGCAGGACAGGGGGGGAGCAATCAGCCCCAGCATTTT. Translation gives CASSLAGQGGSNQPQHF.

For the CDR3, the DNA is TGTGCCAGCCAGCTAGCGGGAGCGTCCAATGAGCAGTTCTTC. Protein: CASQLAGASNEQFF. The chain recombines TRBV7-9 with TRBJ2-1, with TRBD2 identical over 10 bases. The CDR3 is made up of 14 amino acids. V shed 8 bases, J shed 6 bases, and the junction held 7 bases outside the gene matches. Germline lookup yields CDR1 SEHNR and CDR2 FQNEAQ (reference sequence).

This chain links TRBV7-3 with TRBJ2-2; 7 bases map to TRBD2. Germline CDR1 reads SGHTA; CDR2 reads FQGTGA. The CDR3 runs to 15 residues. Trimming took 4 bases from V and 6 from J; bases not matched to a gene: 8. CDR3 residues: CASSSQGLDAGELFF. CDR3 sequence (DNA): TGTGCCAGCAGCTCACAAGGACTAGACGCCGGGGAGCTGTTTTTT.

This chain links TRBV2 with TRBJ1-2, with TRBD1 matching over 9 bases. CDR1 and CDR2 from the germline V gene are SNHLY and FYNNEI. The CDR3 has 14 amino acids. After removal of 2 bases from V and 5 bases from J, the junction contained 3 bases not matched to a gene. This CDR3 is CASSERQGVYGYTF. DNA for the CDR3: TGTGCCAGCAGTGAACGACAGGGGGTTTATGGCTACACCTTC.

The chain recombines TRBV7-3 with TRBJ1-2; 7 nucleotides line up with TRBD1. This CDR3 comprises 13 residues. The ends lost 4 bases at V and 7 bases at J; junction bases unmatched: 6. Germline V gene lookup returns CDR1 SGHTA and CDR2 FQGTGA. CDR3 in amino acids: CASSSLTGAGYTF. Here the CDR3 DNA reads TGTGCCAGCAGCTCTTTAACAGGGGCTGGCTACACCTTC.

This clone came up once. J is TRBJ2-7 and V is TRBV6-1, with D maybe TRBD2 (6 bases). The CDR3 is 14 residues long. Trimming left V 7 bases short and J 3 bases short, with 16 bases between. Per germline, CDR1 MNHNS and CDR2 SASEGT. CDR3 region: CASIEGGTDYEQYF. CDR3 sequence (DNA): TGTGCCAGCATCGAGGGCGGGACGGACTACGAGCAGTACTTC.

The V gene is TRBV2, the J gene TRBJ2-7, with TRBD1 matching over 10 bases. Germline lookup yields CDR1 SNHLY and CDR2 FYNNEI. V shed 8 bases, J shed 2 bases, and the junction held 6 bases outside the gene matches. CDR3 size: 14 residues. The CDR3 sequence is CASRRQGATYEQYF. Written as DNA, the CDR3 is TGTGCCAGCCGACGACAGGGGGCAACCTACGAGCAGTACTTC. The full variable domain, its missing parts supplied by reference TRBV2 and TRBJ2-7, is EPEVTQTPSHQVTQMGQEVILRCVPISNHLYFYWYRQILGQKVEFLVSFYNNEISEKSEIFDDQFSVERPDGSNFTLKIRSTKLEDSAMYFCASRRQGATYEQYFGPGTRLTVT.

This chain connects TRBV30 to TRBJ2-3, with 8 bases matching TRBD2. The trim removed 0 bases at V and 14 bases at J, leaving 25 bases unmatched. CDR3 length: 18 residues. Germline V gene data show CDR1 as GTSNPN and CDR2 as SVGIG (reference sequence). The CDR3 spells CAWSVLPLAGNTHRYAYF. In DNA, the CDR3 is TGTGCCTGGAGTGTACTTCCCTTAGCGGGAAATACGCACAGATACGCGTATTTT.

The chain recombines TRBV7-3 with TRBJ2-1; D may be TRBD2 (6 bases). V lost 5 bases and J 0 bases, leaving 14 bases between the germline ends. This CDR3 comprises 16 residues. The germline V gene encodes CDR1 SGHTA and CDR2 FQGTGA. The CDR3 coding sequence is TGTGCCAGCAGCCCATACGGGAGCAGCTCCTACAATGAGCAGTTCTTC. It codes for CASSPYGSSSYNEQFF.

The V call is TRBV18, the J call TRBJ1-1, with 11 bases lining up with TRBD1. The germline V gene has CDR1 KGHSH and CDR2 LQKENI. After removal of 2 bases from V and 5 bases from J, the junction contained 7 bases not matched to a gene. This CDR3 contains 16 residues. As DNA, the CDR3 is TGTGCCAGCTCACCAAATTGGGGACAGGGGGGGACTGAAGCTTTCTTT. Protein product: CASSPNWGQGGTEAFF.

This chain connects TRBV27 to TRBJ1-1; 8 nucleotides match TRBD1. The germline V gene encodes CDR1 MNHEY and CDR2 SMNVEV (reference sequence). This CDR3 region has 14 residues. V dropped 6 bases and J dropped 6; count of bases not matched to a gene: 9. CDR3 protein: CASRQTGDWSEAFF. CDR3 bases: TGTGCCAGCAGGCAGACAGGGGATTGGTCTGAAGCTTTCTTT.

V gene TRBV6-6 combines with J gene TRBJ2-7; 7 bases are a match to TRBD1. This CDR3 is 15 amino acids long. V lost 5 bases and J lost 3; bases outside the gene matches: 10. CDR1 is MNHNY and CDR2 is SVGAGI in the germline V gene (reference sequence). As DNA, the CDR3 is TGTGCCAGCAGTGACTACAGGGGAACGTTCTACGAGCAGTACTTC. It specifies CASSDYRGTFYEQYF.

The DNA of the CDR3 is TGTGCCATCAGTGGGGGGCCCCCCGTCCCCTCCGAGCAGTACTTC. Translated, it gives CAISGGPPVPSEQYF. J is TRBJ2-7 and V is TRBV10-3; tentative D call: TRBD1 (6 bases). Trimming removed 4 bases at V and 6 bases at J, with 19 bases between. The CDR3 runs 15 residues. Germline V gene sequence: CDR1 ENHRY, CDR2 SYGVKD.

The chain uses TRBV28 and TRBJ2-7, with a tentative D call TRBD2 (5 bases). The CDR3 is made up of 12 amino acids. The germline CDR1 and CDR2 sequences are MDHEN and SYDVKM. Trimming pared 6 bases from V and 7 bases from J, leaving 13 bases between. The CDR3 spells CASSLGWREQYF. CDR3 sequence (DNA): TGTGCCAGCAGCCTAGGGTGGAGGGAGCAGTACTTC. The complete variable domain, with remaining parts taken from reference TRBV28 and TRBJ2-7, reads DVKVTQSSRYLVKRTGEKVFLECVQDMDHENMFWYRQDPGLGLRLIYFSYDVKMKEKGDIPEGYSVSREKKERFSLILESASTNQTSMYLCASSLGWREQYFGPGTRLTVT.

The rearrangement uses TRBV27 and TRBJ2-3, with 8 bases identical to TRBD2. Trimming removed 2 bases from V and 1 base from J; junction bases left unmatched: 11. The CDR3 consists of 18 residues. Looked up from germline, CDR1 is MNHEY and CDR2 is SMNVEV (reference sequence). CDR3 nucleotides: TGTGCCAGCAGTTTACCCCCGGGGGCGGGAGGACGCACAGATACGCAGTATTTT. Translation gives CASSLPPGAGGRTDTQYF.

The genes are TRBV29-1 and TRBJ1-3, with no clear D. Germline V gene data show CDR1 as SQVTM and CDR2 as ANQGSEA. The CDR3 sequence is 11 residues long. The V and J ends lost 5 bases and 7 bases respectively, with 9 bases between them. CDR3 sequence reads: CSVSMVNTIYF. In DNA, the CDR3 is TGCAGCGTTAGCATGGTCAACACCATATATTTT.

The chain links TRBV5-4 to TRBJ2-1; 7 bases align to TRBD1. V was pared by 0 bases and J by 8 bases, with 8 bases of the junction left unmatched. This CDR3 contains 15 residues. The V gene's germline CDR1 is SGHNT and CDR2 YYREEE (reference sequence). CDR3 nucleotide sequence: TGTGCCAGCAGCTTGGGGCTAGGGGGCACGGATGAGCAGTTCTTC. Translation gives CASSLGLGGTDEQFF.

The J gene is TRBJ2-7, the V gene TRBV5-1; the match to TRBD2 covers 12 bases. V trimming: 0 bases; J trimming: 7 bases; junction bases outside the gene matches: 8. The CDR3 sequence is 16 residues long. Per germline, CDR1 SGHRS and CDR2 YFSETQ. The CDR3 sequence: CASSLGPGLAGGEQYF. For the CDR3, the DNA is TGCGCCAGCAGCTTGGGACCGGGACTAGCGGGTGGAGAGCAGTACTTC.

The chain joins TRBV7-7 to TRBJ2-5, with D perhaps TRBD2 (6 bases). Germline CDR1 SSHAT, CDR2 FNYEAQ (reference sequence). V was trimmed by 6 bases and J by 5 bases, leaving 19 bases between them. The CDR3 spans 15 residues. DNA of the CDR3: TGTGCCAGCAGTCCCGGGGGAACCCGGGAGGAGACCCAGTACTTC. It encodes CASSPGGTREETQYF.